This T cell receptor (beta chain) is from a study of CD8+ T cells in alopecia areata. After isolation, RNA underwent reverse transcription to generate cDNA as the sequencing template. The assay was immunoSEQ multiplex PCR, and TCRdb's table has in-frame clones only and misses some. The sample has hundreds of thousands of clones, 60% seen once; the top ten hold 0.9% to 0.95%. Sample treatment: oral pan-JAK inhibitor, 5-10 mg twice daily. The CDR3 has 15 amino acids. CDR1 and CDR2 (germline): LNHNV, YYDKDF (reference sequence). The ends were cut back, 0 bases at V and 2 bases at J, with 10 bases in the middle.

Sequences were derived from CD4+ T cells sorted from blood, sampled around week 54, from a patient treated with tofacitinib. The receptor was isolated from a human donor with alopecia areata. The chain carries TRBV15 and TRBJ1-2; no clear D. In DNA, the CDR3 is TGTGCCACCAGCAGAGATCTTCGGGGAAACTATGGCTACACCTTC. Translating gives CATSRDLRGNYGYTF.